The present T cell receptor (beta chain) was sequenced within a study of OX40 agonist ivuxolimab in advanced cancers. Findings and limits, study-wide: Normalized T-cell clonal expansion was also low in a subset of nonresponders.

Profiled with immunoSEQ multiplex PCR; TCRdb holds only in-frame clones, not every one. The sample yields roughly 56,000 clones, roughly 81% seen once. Germline CDR1 is MGHRA and CDR2 is YSYEKL. The length of the CDR3 is 15 residues. V was clipped by 1 base and J by 2 bases, with 12 bases between them. The investigators sampled blood at baseline, at cycle 4 day 1, and at cycle 7 day 1. In the case of this clone: Its antigen is unknown.

The receptor was derived from an adult with an advanced solid tumor such as melanoma, head and neck, liver or kidney cancer. The chain joins TRBV4-1 to TRBJ2-7; TRBD1 might be the D (6 bases). The input for sequencing was CD4+ or CD8+ T cells sorted from blood, taken in a trial of the OX40 agonist ivuxolimab. The CDR3 bases are TGCGCCAGCAGCCAAGGATTGAACAGGGCCTACGAGCAGTACTTC. Protein product: CASSQGLNRAYEQYF.